The 13 T cell receptor beta chains below were found in one sample sequenced in a study of T cell changes during pregnancy in multiple sclerosis. This table comes from immunoSEQ multiplex PCR, and its TCRdb copy is limited to in-frame clones, with some not included. The sample includes 40,000 to 60,000 clones, just under 95% seen only once; the top ten take 5.5% to 7%. This material consisted of CD8+ T cells from peripheral blood mononuclear cells, taken in the first trimester of pregnancy. These receptors were obtained from a female donor with multiple sclerosis, enrolled in a pregnancy study.

V is TRBV19 and J is TRBJ1-1; TRBD1 aligns across 7 bases. This CDR3 is 13 amino acids long. The V and J ends lost 3 bases and 4 bases, in that order; junction bases with no gene match: 2. Germline loops: CDR1 LNHDA, CDR2 SQIVND (reference sequence). The CDR3 here is CASSIKGATEAFF. In DNA form, the CDR3 reads TGTGCCAGTAGTATTAAGGGGGCCACTGAAGCTTTCTTT. Full variable domain (outside the CDR3, taken from reference TRBV19 and TRBJ1-1): DGGITQSPKYLFRKEGQNVTLSCEQNLNHDAMYWYRQDPGQGLRLIYYSQIVNDFQKGDIAEGYSVSREKKESFPLTVTSAQKNPTAFYLCASSIKGATEAFFGQGTRLTVV.

The chain combines TRBV9 with TRBJ2-1; the D gene is possibly TRBD2 (5 bases). The CDR3 extends over 18 amino acids. V was clipped by 0 bases and J by 0 bases, with 16 bases between them. Germline-derived CDR1 and CDR2 are SGDLS and YYNGEE. The CDR3 region is CASSVATPTTSSYNEQFF. The CDR3 region has the DNA TGTGCCAGCAGCGTAGCTACCCCGACTACGAGCTCCTACAATGAGCAGTTCTTC.

The rearrangement joins TRBV19 to TRBJ2-2; no firm D call. CDR3 size: 16 residues. Per germline, CDR1 LNHDA and CDR2 SQIVND (reference sequence). Trimming left V 0 bases short and J 2 bases short, with 10 bases between. CDR3 sequence reads: CASSIEGTENTGELFF. For the CDR3, the DNA is TGTGCCAGTAGTATAGAGGGCACCGAAAACACCGGGGAGCTGTTTTTT.

The chain is built from TRBV7-9 and TRBJ2-3, with 11 bases lining up with TRBD2. The CDR3 covers 15 residues. Germline V gene sequence: CDR1 SEHNR, CDR2 FQNEAQ (reference sequence). After removal of 5 bases from V and 3 bases from J, the junction contained 4 bases not matched to a gene. In DNA form, the CDR3 reads TGTGCCAGCAGCCCCCTAGCGGGAGGTACAGATACGCAGTATTTT. Translating it yields CASSPLAGGTDTQYF.

This chain uses TRBV7-9 with TRBJ2-6; 9 bases are shared with TRBD1. The CDR3 totals 18 residues. With V trimmed by 4 bases and J by 0 bases, 7 bases remained unmatched. Germline lookup yields CDR1 SEHNR and CDR2 FQNEAQ (reference sequence). The CDR3 sequence is CASSSQGQGASGANVLTF. The CDR3 coding sequence is TGTGCCAGCAGCTCCCAGGGACAGGGTGCCTCTGGGGCCAACGTCCTGACTTTC.

V usage is TRBV19 and J usage is TRBJ1-5; 9 bases fit TRBD1. V lost 5 bases to trimming and J lost 2 bases; unmatched junction nucleotides: 7. This CDR3 has 16 residues. CDR1 is LNHDA and CDR2 is SQIVND in the germline V gene (reference sequence). CDR3 nucleotide sequence: TGTGCCAGTAGTGTCGGACAGGGGAGCGGCAATCAGCCCCAGCATTTT. It codes for CASSVGQGSGNQPQHF.

The chain links TRBV7-9 to TRBJ2-7; possibly TRBD1 for D (5 bases). Germline CDR1 reads SEHNR; CDR2 reads FQNEAQ (reference sequence). This CDR3 has 13 residues. V gave up 4 bases and J gave up 3 bases, with 10 bases separating them. The CDR3 DNA sequence: TGTGCCAGCAGCTCCAAAGACAGCTACGAGCAGTACTTC. Its protein is CASSSKDSYEQYF. The whole variable domain, filled in from reference TRBV7-9 and TRBJ2-7, reads DTGVSQNPRHKITKRGQNVTFRCDPISEHNRLYWYRQTLGQGPEFLTYFQNEAQLEKSRLLSDRFSAERPKGSFSTLEIQRTEQGDSAMYLCASSSKDSYEQYFGPGTRLTVT.

The CDR3 is CAISESVGEASEQFF. The CDR3 DNA is TGTGCCATCAGTGAGTCTGTGGGAGAGGCTAGTGAGCAGTTCTTC. The rearrangement uses TRBV10-3 and TRBJ2-1; TRBD2 is a possible D gene (5 bases). CDR1 is ENHRY and CDR2 is SYGVKD in the germline V gene. With 0 bases removed from V and 9 bases from J, the gap between germline ends came to 15 bases. The CDR3 runs 15 residues.

The genes are TRBV5-1 and TRBJ2-7; TRBD1 aligns across 9 bases. The V and J ends lost 4 bases and 2 bases, in that order; junction bases with no gene match: 4. CDR3 length equals 14 residues. Germline loops: CDR1 SGHRS, CDR2 YFSETQ. The CDR3: CASSMGQGPYEQYF. DNA of the CDR3: TGCGCCAGCAGCATGGGACAGGGACCCTACGAGCAGTACTTC.

The V call is TRBV27, the J call TRBJ2-2, with a tentative D call TRBD2 (6 bases). The length of the CDR3 is 14 residues. In germline, CDR1 is MNHEY, CDR2 SMNVEV (reference sequence). The V gene lost 5 bases and the J gene lost 10 bases, with 17 bases spanning the gap. CDR3 DNA: TGTGCCAGCAGTCCCCGTGGAGGGATGGCGGAGCTGTTTTTT. Its protein is CASSPRGGMAELFF.

The rearrangement links TRBV6-6 to TRBJ1-4, with 7 bases fitting TRBD1. The trim removed 4 bases at V and 0 bases at J, leaving 5 bases unmatched. The CDR3 is 16 amino acids. Germline V gene data show CDR1 as MNHNY and CDR2 as SVGAGI (reference sequence). The CDR3 is CASSFGTAATNEKLFF. DNA for the CDR3: TGTGCCAGCAGTTTTGGGACAGCCGCAACTAATGAAAAACTGTTTTTT.

V gene TRBV4-2 combines with J gene TRBJ2-7; TRBD1 agrees at 8 bases. CDR1 is LGHNA and CDR2 is YNFKEQ in the germline V gene. Germline trimming cut 4 bases from V and 5 bases from J; bases unmatched to any gene: 1. This CDR3 spans 12 amino acids. The CDR3 DNA reads TGTGCCAGCAGCCCGACAGGGGACGAGCAGTACTTC. Its translation: CASSPTGDEQYF.

This rearrangement joins TRBV7-8 to TRBJ2-1; TRBD2 is a possible D gene (5 bases). The germline V gene has CDR1 SGHVS and CDR2 FQNEAQ. The CDR3 has 13 residues. Trimming left V 5 bases short and J 7 bases short, with 12 bases between. CDR3 in amino acids: CASSPPSGNEQFF. Here the CDR3 DNA reads TGTGCCAGCAGCCCGCCATCGGGGAATGAGCAGTTCTTC.